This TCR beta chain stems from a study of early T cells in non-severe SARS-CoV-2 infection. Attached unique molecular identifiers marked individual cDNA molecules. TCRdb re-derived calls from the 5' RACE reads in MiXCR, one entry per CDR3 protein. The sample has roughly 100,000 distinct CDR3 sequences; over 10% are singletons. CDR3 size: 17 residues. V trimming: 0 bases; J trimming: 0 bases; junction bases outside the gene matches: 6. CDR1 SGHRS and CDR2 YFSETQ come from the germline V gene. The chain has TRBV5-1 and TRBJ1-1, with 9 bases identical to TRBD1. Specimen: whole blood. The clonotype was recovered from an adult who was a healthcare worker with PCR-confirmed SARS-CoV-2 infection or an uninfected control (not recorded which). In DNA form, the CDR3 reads TGCGCCAGCAGCTTGGTCACAGGGGGCCGTCTGAACACTGAAGCTTTCTTT. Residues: CASSLVTGGRLNTEAFF.